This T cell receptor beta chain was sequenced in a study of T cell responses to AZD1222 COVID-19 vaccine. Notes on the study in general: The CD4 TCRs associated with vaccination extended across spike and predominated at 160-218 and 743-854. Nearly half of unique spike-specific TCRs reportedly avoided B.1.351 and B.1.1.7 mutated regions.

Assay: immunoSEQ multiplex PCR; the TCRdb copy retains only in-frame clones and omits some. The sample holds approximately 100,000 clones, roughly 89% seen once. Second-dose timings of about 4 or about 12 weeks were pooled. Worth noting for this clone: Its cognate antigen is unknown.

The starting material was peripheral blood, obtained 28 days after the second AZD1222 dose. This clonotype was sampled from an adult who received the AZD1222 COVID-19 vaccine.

The DNA for the CDR3 is TGTGCCAGCAGCTATGGACTAGCGGGGGGAACCTACGAGCAGTACTTC. This gives the protein CASSYGLAGGTYEQYF. The V gene is TRBV5-4, the J gene TRBJ2-7; TRBD2 aligns across 14 bases. V shed 3 bases and J 2 bases; nucleotides not matched to a gene: 4. Germline lookup yields CDR1 SGHNT and CDR2 YYREEE (reference sequence). The CDR3 totals 16 residues.